This T cell receptor (beta chain) was recorded in a study of identical twins. From the 5' RACE reads, TCRdb called clonotypes with MiXCR, one entry per CDR3 protein. The sample records 200,000 to 250,000 distinct CDR3 sequences, approximately 7.1% being singletons. The CDR3 consists of 12 residues. Germline V gene lookup returns CDR1 SNHLY and CDR2 FYNNEI. V lost 8 bases and J lost 3, with 10 bases in between. The same data also went into a second study, on T cells expressing NK-cell markers.

The TCR comes from a young woman in good health. The chain carries TRBV2 and TRBJ1-1; D is uncertain. The sequenced sample was CD8+ T cells sorted from blood. The CDR3 DNA reads TGTGCCAGCGGCACCTTGTACACTGAAGCTTTCTTT. Its protein is CASGTLYTEAFF. Based on the CDR3 plus reference TRBV2 and TRBJ1-1, the full variable domain is EPEVTQTPSHQVTQMGQEVILRCVPISNHLYFYWYRQILGQKVEFLVSFYNNEISEKSEIFDDQFSVERPDGSNFTLKIRSTKLEDSAMYFCASGTLYTEAFFGQGTRLTVV.